One sample yielded the 10 T cell receptor beta chains listed below, sequenced in a study of cytomegalovirus exposure and HLA in healthy donors. Researchers ran the PCR with 60 Vbeta and 13 Jbeta primers. The method was immunoSEQ multiplex PCR; TCRdb's version includes in-frame clones alone and lacks a portion of them. The data hold 95,000 to 150,000 clones, with around 77% observed a single time. Sequenced sample: PBMCs. The receptor source for this set is a human donor in good health.

This chain joins TRBV7-9 and TRBJ1-5; D possibly corresponds to TRBD1 (5 bases). Germline V gene sequence: CDR1 SEHNR, CDR2 FQNEAQ (reference sequence). The CDR3 runs 13 residues. Trimming removed 2 bases at V and 4 bases at J, with 6 bases between. In DNA, the CDR3 is TGTGCCAGCAGCTTACCAGGGAATCAGCCCCAGCATTTT. It codes for CASSLPGNQPQHF.

The chain is built from TRBV7-6 and TRBJ2-7, with 11 bases lining up with TRBD1. The length of the CDR3 is 15 residues. The germline gives CDR1 SGHVS, CDR2 FNYEAQ. V gave up 5 bases and J gave up 3 bases; unmatched junction bases: 6. CDR3: CASSPSGTGGYEQYF. CDR3 DNA sequence: TGTGCCAGCAGCCCATCGGGGACAGGGGGCTACGAGCAGTACTTC.

This chain links TRBV28 with TRBJ1-1; 10 positions match TRBD1. Trimming took 7 bases from V and 0 from J; bases not matched to a gene: 17. Germline CDR1 and CDR2: MDHEN and SYDVKM. CDR3 length: 19 residues. CDR3 sequence (DNA): TGTGCCAGCACCACCGTAAGGTTCCCGGGACAGGGGATGAACACTGAAGCTTTCTTT. It specifies CASTTVRFPGQGMNTEAFF.

This clone was picked up one time. The chain couples TRBV7-9 to TRBJ2-2, with 7 bases lining up with TRBD1. Germline-derived CDR1 and CDR2 are SEHNR and FQNEAQ (reference sequence). V was pared by 1 base and J by 4 bases, with 9 bases of the junction left unmatched. This CDR3 has 17 residues. In DNA, the CDR3 is TGTGCCAGCAGCTTAGGTAGGGGGCGCGACGGCACCGGGGAGCTGTTTTTT. Amino acid sequence: CASSLGRGRDGTGELFF. Drawing the rest from reference TRBV7-9 and TRBJ2-2, the complete variable domain is DTGVSQNPRHKITKRGQNVTFRCDPISEHNRLYWYRQTLGQGPEFLTYFQNEAQLEKSRLLSDRFSAERPKGSFSTLEIQRTEQGDSAMYLCASSLGRGRDGTGELFFGEGSRLTVL.

The rearrangement uses TRBV18 and TRBJ1-1; D is undetermined. The CDR3 has 16 residues. V was shortened by 3 bases and J by 0 bases, with 14 bases between the two germline ends. The germline CDR1 and CDR2 sequences are KGHSH and LQKENI. In nucleotides, the CDR3 is TGTGCCAGCTCACCTTTTCGAGGAAAATTGAACACTGAAGCTTTCTTT. Translated, it gives CASSPFRGKLNTEAFF. The variable domain in full, with the rest retrieved from reference TRBV18 and TRBJ1-1, is NAGVMQNPRHLVRRRGQEARLRCSPMKGHSHVYWYRQLPEEGLKFMVYLQKENIIDESGMPKERFSAEFPKEGPSILRIQQVVRGDSAAYFCASSPFRGKLNTEAFFGQGTRLTVV.

V usage is TRBV29-1 and J usage is TRBJ1-2; 8 nucleotides align to TRBD1. Trimming took 4 bases from V and 4 from J; bases not matched to a gene: 5. CDR1 and CDR2 from the germline V gene are SQVTM and ANQGSEA. The CDR3 runs to 13 residues. CDR3 nucleotide sequence: TGCAGCGTTGCAGGGGGCCAGTTCTATGGCTACACCTTC. It translates to CSVAGGQFYGYTF.

The rearrangement links TRBV6-6 to TRBJ1-2; possible D gene TRBD1, 5 bases. The CDR3 is made up of 15 amino acids. Germline CDR1 reads MNHNY; CDR2 reads SVGAGI (reference sequence). Trimming left V 2 bases short and J 7 bases short, with 17 bases between. CDR3 bases: TGTGCCAGCAGTTACACCCCGGGAGGGGCTCGTGGCTACACCTTC. It is translated as CASSYTPGGARGYTF.

This chain connects TRBV10-1 to TRBJ1-1; D is unclear. CDR1 and CDR2 from the germline V gene are WNHNN and SYGVQD (reference sequence). Trimming removed 2 bases at V and 3 bases at J, with 7 bases between. The CDR3 length is 13 residues. CDR3 sequence (DNA): TGCGCCAGCAGTGAGCAGGTCCACACTGAAGCTTTCTTT. As protein: CASSEQVHTEAFF.

The chain joins TRBV18 to TRBJ2-1; 13 nucleotides line up with TRBD2. This CDR3 region has 16 residues. Germline V CDR1 and CDR2: KGHSH, LQKENI. The V segment lost 3 bases and the J segment 8 bases; nucleotides outside the gene matches: 7. CDR3 bases: TGTGCCAGCTCACCGTTACTAGCGGGAGGGGTAGATGAGCAGTTCTTC. Translating gives CASSPLLAGGVDEQFF.

The V and J genes are TRBV11-3 and TRBJ2-6; D is unclear. Germline values: CDR1 SGHNT, CDR2 YENEEA. Trimming pared 3 bases from V and 2 bases from J, leaving 11 bases between. This CDR3 has 16 amino acids. CDR3 coding DNA: TGTGCCAGCAGCTTTGGCAGTTCCCCTGGGGCCAACGTCCTGACTTTC. Translation gives CASSFGSSPGANVLTF.